These 25 T cell receptor beta chains were sequenced from one sample in a study of T cell repertoires in cytomegalovirus infection. Each CDR3 protein gets one entry after TCRdb re-called the reads with MiXCR. This table has over 100,000 distinct CDR3 sequences, around 10% appearing once. Their recognized antigens are unknown. The sample was PBMCs, sequenced either directly or after in vitro stimulation (not recorded which). Every receptor here comes from a human donor in good health (CMV status not recorded). Some clones in this sample may be carry-over from other donors' samples.

This clonotype was recorded at least ten times. The rearrangement links TRBV7-2 to TRBJ1-1; 7 nucleotides align to TRBD1. Trimming took 8 bases from V and 5 from J; bases not matched to a gene: 8. Germline CDR1 SGHTA, CDR2 FQGNSA. The CDR3 has 13 amino acids. The CDR3, as DNA: TGTGCCAGCGGTCGACAGGGAGGGACTGAAGCTTTCTTT. Its translation: CASGRQGGTEAFF.

This clonotype was seen a handful of times. The chain is built from TRBV12-3 or TRBV12-4 and TRBJ2-1; 11 positions agree with TRBD2. CDR3 length: 16 amino acids. The V segment lost 7 bases and the J segment 6 bases; nucleotides outside the gene matches: 11. The CDR3 reads CASTAPGTSGANEQFF. CDR3 nucleotide sequence: TGTGCCAGCACCGCCCCCGGGACTAGCGGAGCCAATGAGCAGTTCTTC.

Regarding this clonotype: One base away lies a much larger clone, so this may be a sequencing read error. The V call is TRBV30, the J call TRBJ2-1; D may be TRBD2 (7 bases). This CDR3 has 16 residues. Germline V gives CDR1 GTSNPN, CDR2 SVGIG (reference sequence). This chain's CDR3 is CARSVPGRGLVGEQFF. CDR3 sequence (DNA): TGTGCCCGGAGTGTACCGGGGCGGGGGCTCGTGGGTGAGCAGTTCTTC.

Remarks on this clonotype: A read error may explain this, as a much larger clone is one base away. This sequence joins TRBV6-8 and TRBJ1-4, with D possibly being TRBD1 (5 bases). The CDR3 spans 12 residues. Germline V gene sequence: CDR1 MNHGY, CDR2 SAAAGT. V lost 5 bases to trimming and J lost 5 bases, with 6 bases between them. CDR3 amino acids: CASSRGNEKLFF. CDR3 coding DNA: TGTGCCAGCAGTAGGGGAAATGAAAAACTGTTTTTT.

This clonotype was picked up many times. J is TRBJ2-3 and V is TRBV4-2; 7 bases line up with TRBD1. The CDR3 runs to 14 residues. In germline, CDR1 is LGHNA, CDR2 YNFKEQ. J was trimmed by 3 bases and V by 1 base; bases with no gene match: 1. The CDR3 loop is CASSQGTGTDTQYF. CDR3 nucleotides: TGTGCCAGCAGCCAAGGGACAGGTACAGATACGCAGTATTTT.

In this sample, this clonotype turned up a few times. The V call is TRBV30, the J call TRBJ1-5; D may be TRBD1 (6 bases). Per the germline V gene, CDR1 is GTSNPN and CDR2 is SVGIG (reference sequence). The CDR3 loop spans 13 amino acids. Trimming pared 3 bases from V and 3 bases from J, leaving 9 bases between. CDR3 DNA: TGTGCCTGGAGCGGGGGGCACAATCAGCCCCAGCATTTT. It codes for CAWSGGHNQPQHF.

This clonotype occurred many times. The rearrangement joins TRBV7-2 to TRBJ2-7; 9 bases map to TRBD2. The CDR3 loop spans 14 amino acids. Germline CDR1 is SGHTA and CDR2 is FQGNSA. The V segment lost 3 bases and the J segment 4 bases; nucleotides outside the gene matches: 4. The CDR3 loop is CASSFSSGRYEQYF. In DNA form, the CDR3 reads TGTGCCAGCAGCTTCAGTAGCGGGAGATACGAGCAGTACTTC.

This clonotype was counted ten times or more. V is TRBV7-9 and J is TRBJ2-6, with a possible D match to TRBD2 (5 bases). Germline values: CDR1 SEHNR, CDR2 FQNEAQ (reference sequence). The CDR3 has 16 residues. Trimming removed 5 bases from V and 0 bases from J, with 11 bases in between. The CDR3 spells CASSPRGLSGANVLTF. In nucleotides, the CDR3 is TGTGCCAGCAGCCCCCGGGGTCTCTCTGGGGCCAACGTCCTGACTTTC.

This clonotype was seen many times. The chain recombines TRBV27 with TRBJ2-1, with 8 bases that match TRBD1. The V gene's germline CDR1 is MNHEY and CDR2 SMNVEV (reference sequence). The CDR3 runs to 13 residues. V dropped 2 bases and J dropped 10; count of bases not matched to a gene: 4. CDR3 nucleotide sequence: TGTGCCAGCAGTTTACCAGGGGGCCCCGAGCAGTTCTTC. It yields the protein CASSLPGGPEQFF.

This clonotype was observed at least ten times. J is TRBJ1-2 and V is TRBV7-2, with D unclear. The V and J ends lost 5 bases and 3 bases respectively, with 13 bases between them. CDR3 length: 14 amino acids. CDR1 and CDR2 from the germline V gene are SGHTA and FQGNSA. The CDR3 here is CASSDAGRYYGYTF. CDR3 nucleotide sequence: TGTGCCAGCAGCGACGCTGGGAGATACTATGGCTACACCTTC.

In its sample, this clonotype was seen many times. The genes are TRBV11-2 and TRBJ2-4, with TRBD2 matching over 7 bases. In germline, CDR1 is SGHAT, CDR2 FQNNGV. Trimming cost V 7 bases and J 3 bases; bases outside gene matches: 18. CDR3 length: 18 amino acids. In DNA form, the CDR3 reads TGTGCCAGCACCGTCATCCCCCCGGGGAGGGAACTCAAAAACATTCAGTACTTC. Residues: CASTVIPPGRELKNIQYF.

At least ten counts were recorded for this clonotype. V and J are TRBV7-2 and TRBJ1-4; 9 positions agree with TRBD1. Germline V gene lookup returns CDR1 SGHTA and CDR2 FQGNSA. After removal of 5 bases from V and 8 bases from J, the junction contained 12 bases not matched to a gene. This CDR3 has 16 amino acids. This CDR3 is CASSPLPGQGGEKLFF. CDR3 coding DNA: TGTGCCAGCAGCCCATTACCGGGACAGGGCGGCGAAAAACTGTTTTTT.

The chain links TRBV7-2 to TRBJ2-5, with TRBD2 identical over 8 bases. The J segment lost 4 bases and the V segment lost 3 bases, leaving 4 bases of the junction unmatched. The CDR3 totals 14 residues. Germline V gene lookup returns CDR1 SGHTA and CDR2 FQGNSA. The CDR3 region is CASSFPTSGETQYF. Written as DNA, the CDR3 is TGTGCCAGCAGCTTCCCAACTAGCGGAGAGACCCAGTACTTC. Combining the CDR3 with reference TRBV7-2 and TRBJ2-5 gives the whole variable domain GAGVSQSPSNKVTEKGKDVELRCDPISGHTALYWYRQSLGQGLEFLIYFQGNSAPDKSGLPSDRFSAERTGGSVSTLTIQRTQQEDSAVYLCASSFPTSGETQYFGPGTRLLVL.

This clonotype has just a few counts. The gene calls are TRBV6-2 or TRBV6-3 and TRBJ2-2, with D possibly being TRBD1 (6 bases). There are 16 residues in the CDR3. Germline CDR1 is MNHEY and CDR2 is SVGEGT. Trimming cost V 0 bases and J 5 bases, with 13 bases left between them. The CDR3 DNA sequence: TGTGCCAGCAGTTACTCCCGGAACAGGGAAACCGGGGAGCTGTTTTTT. This codes for CASSYSRNRETGELFF.

The rearrangement joins TRBV29-1 to TRBJ2-4; D may be TRBD1 or TRBD2 (5 bases each). Per germline, CDR1 SQVTM and CDR2 ANQGSEA. Between the trimmed V and J ends, which lost 4 bases and 1 base, there was a span of 11 bases. The CDR3 has 14 amino acids. In nucleotides, the CDR3 is TGCAGCGTTGCTCGGGACGGGGCCAAAAACATTCAGTACTTC. Translated, it gives CSVARDGAKNIQYF.

The rearrangement uses TRBV14 and TRBJ2-5, with 8 bases lining up with TRBD1. V shed 1 base, J shed 4 bases, and the junction held 5 bases outside the gene matches. This CDR3 region has 15 residues. CDR1 and CDR2 from the germline V gene are SGHDN and FVKESK. The CDR3 here is CASSQVPGGLETQYF. CDR3 sequence (DNA): TGTGCCAGCAGCCAAGTTCCAGGGGGCCTAGAGACCCAGTACTTC.

At least ten counts were recorded for this clonotype. This chain joins TRBV7-8 and TRBJ1-1; a possible D gene is TRBD1 (5 bases). Germline V gene sequence: CDR1 SGHVS, CDR2 FQNEAQ. V was shortened by 1 base and J by 4 bases, with 10 bases between the two germline ends. CDR3 size: 14 residues. This chain's CDR3 is CASSLVQGPTEAFF. As DNA, the CDR3 is TGTGCCAGCAGCTTAGTTCAGGGTCCCACTGAAGCTTTCTTT.

This clonotype was counted only a few times. The V call is TRBV6-5, the J call TRBJ2-1; no clear D. Germline V lookup: CDR1 MNHEY, CDR2 SVGAGI. The CDR3 has 16 amino acids. Trimming took off 0 bases at V and 0 bases at J, with 9 bases between the two ends. The CDR3 spells CASSYSRRSSYNEQFF. The CDR3 DNA reads as TGTGCCAGCAGTTACTCTAGGCGTTCCTCCTACAATGAGCAGTTCTTC.

This clonotype showed up many times. The J gene is TRBJ1-3, the V gene TRBV5-5; the D gene is possibly TRBD1 (6 bases). This CDR3 comprises 14 residues. With 6 bases removed from V and 4 bases from J, the gap between germline ends came to 14 bases. Germline CDR1 and CDR2: SGHKS and YYEKEE (reference sequence). The CDR3 bases are TGTGCCAGCACCCCCGGGACACTCGGAAACACCATATATTTT. Translating it yields CASTPGTLGNTIYF. The full variable domain, its missing parts supplied by reference TRBV5-5 and TRBJ1-3, is DAGVTQSPTHLIKTRGQQVTLRCSPISGHKSVSWYQQVLGQGPQFIFQYYEKEERGRGNFPDRFSARQFPNYSSELNVNALLLGDSALYLCASTPGTLGNTIYFGEGSWLTVV.

This clonotype showed up just a few times. The chain couples TRBV10-3 to TRBJ1-2, with 9 bases identical to TRBD1. Germline-derived CDR1 and CDR2 are ENHRY and SYGVKD. This CDR3 is built from 14 residues. Germline trimming cut 4 bases from V and 5 bases from J; bases unmatched to any gene: 5. CDR3 residues: CAISGTGVEYGYTF. CDR3 coding DNA: TGTGCCATCAGTGGGACAGGGGTTGAATATGGCTACACCTTC.

This clonotype was counted many times. This chain joins TRBV7-9 and TRBJ2-3; TRBD2 matches 8 bases. Per germline, CDR1 SEHNR and CDR2 FQNEAQ (reference sequence). J lost 0 bases, V lost 4 bases, and 6 bases had no gene match. This CDR3 has 16 residues. As DNA, the CDR3 is TGTGCCAGCAGCTACCGACTAGCGAGTAGCACAGATACGCAGTATTTT. It yields the protein CASSYRLASSTDTQYF.

There are a few counts of this clonotype. The chain links TRBV2 to TRBJ2-1; no clear D gene. CDR1 SNHLY and CDR2 FYNNEI come from the germline V gene. The CDR3 sequence is 10 residues long. V lost 8 bases and J 8 bases, leaving 7 bases between the germline ends. The CDR3 DNA reads as TGTGCCAGCCTAATCGATGAGCAGTTCTTC. As protein: CASLIDEQFF.

The table lists this clonotype with many counts. The chain is built from TRBV7-2 and TRBJ1-1, with D perhaps matching TRBD1 (5 bases). The V gene's germline CDR1 is SGHTA and CDR2 FQGNSA. Between the trimmed V and J ends, which lost 2 bases and 3 bases, there was a span of 13 bases. CDR3 length: 15 amino acids. As DNA, the CDR3 is TGTGCCAGCAGCTTAAGGGCCGGGACCGACACTGAAGCTTTCTTT. It yields the protein CASSLRAGTDTEAFF.

The sample holds many counts of this clonotype. The J gene is TRBJ2-7, the V gene TRBV6-1; 9 nucleotides agree with TRBD2. This CDR3 contains 15 residues. Germline V gene sequence: CDR1 MNHNS, CDR2 SASEGT. Trimming removed 1 base from V and 5 bases from J; junction bases left unmatched: 6. As DNA, the CDR3 is TGTGCCAGCAGTGAAGGATATAGCGGGAGTCACGAGCAGTACTTC. This sequence encodes CASSEGYSGSHEQYF.

The chain uses TRBV5-1 and TRBJ2-2, with 8 bases identical to TRBD1. The V gene's germline CDR1 is SGHRS and CDR2 YFSETQ. The CDR3 spans 16 residues. Trimming took 0 bases from V and 4 from J; bases not matched to a gene: 5. DNA of the CDR3: TGCGCCAGCAGCTTGGGGACAGGGACGGGCACCGGGGAGCTGTTTTTT. It specifies CASSLGTGTGTGELFF.